This TCR beta chain was sequenced in a study of blood T cells in healthy people across ages. This clonotype was seen only a few times. Its antigen is undetermined. With 5 bases clipped from V and 8 bases from J, the junction kept 19 bases outside the gene matches. Germline V gives CDR1 SGHVS, CDR2 FNYEAQ. This CDR3 is built from 18 residues. It was with a sample-barcoded 5' primer and a J-beta primer mix that a second PCR of about 6 to 12 cycles was run. Carrying 12 random nucleotides, a template-switch adaptor labeled each individual cDNA molecule. TCRdb re-called the 5' RACE reads with MiXCR, one entry per CDR3 protein. The sample carries 1.5 million or so distinct CDR3 sequences, roughly 40% recorded once. Russia was home to the donors, healthy Caucasian individuals aged about 6 to 100. Study-wide results and limits: In long-lived donors, naive CD4+ cell counts and diversity exceeded those of aged donors.

V and J are TRBV7-6 and TRBJ1-4, with 8 bases that match TRBD1. This TCR was sampled from a woman between 18 and 30 years old in good health. The sequenced sample was blood. CDR3 sequence: CASSPKPGGASSGEKLFF. As DNA, the CDR3 is TGTGCCAGCAGCCCCAAGCCAGGGGGCGCATCGTCCGGGGAAAAACTGTTTTTT.